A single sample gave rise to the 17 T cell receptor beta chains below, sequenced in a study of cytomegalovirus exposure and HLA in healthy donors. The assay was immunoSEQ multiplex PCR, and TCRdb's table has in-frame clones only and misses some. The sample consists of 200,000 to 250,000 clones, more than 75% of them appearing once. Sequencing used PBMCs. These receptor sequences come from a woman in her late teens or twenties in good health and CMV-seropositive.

CDR3 sequence (DNA): TGCGCCAGCAGCTTGGCCCCGATAATGGACGCGGGGACTGAAGCTTTCTTT. Amino acids: CASSLAPIMDAGTEAFF. The chain joins TRBV5-1 to TRBJ1-1; no definite D call. The CDR3 contains 17 residues. Trimming removed 0 bases from V and 5 bases from J, with 20 bases in between. The germline CDR1 and CDR2 sequences are SGHRS and YFSETQ.

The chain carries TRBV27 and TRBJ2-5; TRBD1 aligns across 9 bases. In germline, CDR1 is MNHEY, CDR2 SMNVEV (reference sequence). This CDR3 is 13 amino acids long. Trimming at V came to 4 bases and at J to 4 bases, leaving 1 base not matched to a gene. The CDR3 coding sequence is TGTGCCAGCAGTTACAGGGGGCGAGAGACCCAGTACTTC. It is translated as CASSYRGRETQYF.

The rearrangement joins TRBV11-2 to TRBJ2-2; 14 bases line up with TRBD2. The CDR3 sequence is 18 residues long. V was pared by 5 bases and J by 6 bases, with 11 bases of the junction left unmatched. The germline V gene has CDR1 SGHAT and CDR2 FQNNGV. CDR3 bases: TGTGCCAGCAGCACGGGACTAGCGGGGGTCCCCAATCCCGGGGAGCTGTTTTTT. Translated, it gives CASSTGLAGVPNPGELFF.

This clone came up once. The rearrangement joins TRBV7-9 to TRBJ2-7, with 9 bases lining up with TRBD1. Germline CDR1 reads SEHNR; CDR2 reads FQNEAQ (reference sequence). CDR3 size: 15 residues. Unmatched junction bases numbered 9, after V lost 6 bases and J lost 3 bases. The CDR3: CASRATGQGYYEQYF. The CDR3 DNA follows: TGTGCCAGCAGGGCTACGGGACAGGGCTACTACGAGCAGTACTTC.

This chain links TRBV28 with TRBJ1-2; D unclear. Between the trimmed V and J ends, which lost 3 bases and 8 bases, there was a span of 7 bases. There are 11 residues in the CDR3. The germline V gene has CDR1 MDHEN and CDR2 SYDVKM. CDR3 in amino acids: CASSLGVGYTF. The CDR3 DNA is TGTGCCAGCAGTTTGGGCGTGGGCTACACCTTC.

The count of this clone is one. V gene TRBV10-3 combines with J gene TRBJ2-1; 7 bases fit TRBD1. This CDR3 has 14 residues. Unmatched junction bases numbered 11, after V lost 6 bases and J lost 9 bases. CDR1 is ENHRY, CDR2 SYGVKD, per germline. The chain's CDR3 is CAIRPGQMFGEQFF. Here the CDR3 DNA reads TGTGCCATCAGACCGGGACAGATGTTTGGTGAGCAGTTCTTC.

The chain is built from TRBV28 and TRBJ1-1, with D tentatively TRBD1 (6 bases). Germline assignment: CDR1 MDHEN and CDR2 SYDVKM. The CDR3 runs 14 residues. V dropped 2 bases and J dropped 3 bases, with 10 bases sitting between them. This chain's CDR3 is CASSLVGGHTEAFF. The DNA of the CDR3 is TGTGCCAGCAGTTTAGTAGGGGGTCACACTGAAGCTTTCTTT. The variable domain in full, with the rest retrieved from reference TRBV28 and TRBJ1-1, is DVKVTQSSRYLVKRTGEKVFLECVQDMDHENMFWYRQDPGLGLRLIYFSYDVKMKEKGDIPEGYSVSREKKERFSLILESASTNQTSMYLCASSLVGGHTEAFFGQGTRLTVV.

The CDR3 loop is CASRRGNNEQFF. The CDR3 nucleotides read TGTGCCAGCCGGCGGGGGAACAATGAGCAGTTCTTC. The chain combines TRBV11-3 with TRBJ2-1, with 7 bases lining up with TRBD2. Germline lookup yields CDR1 SGHNT and CDR2 YENEEA. The CDR3 length is 12 residues. Trimming cost V 8 bases and J 5 bases; bases outside gene matches: 3. Full variable domain (missing parts from reference TRBV11-3 and TRBJ2-1): EAGVVQSPRYKIIEKKQPVAFWCNPISGHNTLYWYLQNLGQGPELLIRYENEEAVDDSQLPKDRFSAERLKGVDSTLKIQPAELGDSAVYLCASRRGNNEQFFGPGTRLTVL.

The CDR3 loop is CASSVGVSGRSGTGELFF. The DNA for the CDR3 is TGTGCCAGCAGCGTAGGGGTTAGCGGGAGATCGGGCACCGGGGAGCTGTTTTTT. J is TRBJ2-2 and V is TRBV9; 9 bases fit TRBD2. With 0 bases clipped from V and 4 bases from J, the junction kept 10 bases outside the gene matches. CDR3 length equals 18 residues. Per the germline V gene, CDR1 is SGDLS and CDR2 is YYNGEE.

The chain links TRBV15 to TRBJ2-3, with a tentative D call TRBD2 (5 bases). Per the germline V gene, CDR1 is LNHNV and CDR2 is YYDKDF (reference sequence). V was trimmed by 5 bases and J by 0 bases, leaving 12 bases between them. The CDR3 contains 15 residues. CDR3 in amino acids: CATSLRASSTDTQYF. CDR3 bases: TGTGCCACCAGCCTGCGGGCATCTAGCACAGATACGCAGTATTTT. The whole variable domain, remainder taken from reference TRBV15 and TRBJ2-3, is DAMVIQNPRYQVTQFGKPVTLSCSQTLNHNVMYWYQQKSSQAPKLLFHYYDKDFNNEADTPDNFQSRRPNTSFCFLDIRSPGLGDTAMYLCATSLRASSTDTQYFGPGTRLTVL.

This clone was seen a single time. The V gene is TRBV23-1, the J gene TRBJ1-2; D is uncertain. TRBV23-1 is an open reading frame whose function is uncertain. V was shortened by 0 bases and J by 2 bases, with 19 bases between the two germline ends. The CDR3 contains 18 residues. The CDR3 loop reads CASSQSGTQKVPNYGYTF. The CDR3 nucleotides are TGCGCCAGCAGTCAATCGGGCACCCAAAAAGTACCAAACTATGGCTACACCTTC.

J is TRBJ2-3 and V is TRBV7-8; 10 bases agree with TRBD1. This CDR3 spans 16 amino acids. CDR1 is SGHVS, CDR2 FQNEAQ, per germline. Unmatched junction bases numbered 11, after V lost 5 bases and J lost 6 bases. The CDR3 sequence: CASSLRTGGGLDTQYF. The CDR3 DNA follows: TGTGCCAGCAGCCTAAGGACAGGGGGGGGTTTGGATACGCAGTATTTT.

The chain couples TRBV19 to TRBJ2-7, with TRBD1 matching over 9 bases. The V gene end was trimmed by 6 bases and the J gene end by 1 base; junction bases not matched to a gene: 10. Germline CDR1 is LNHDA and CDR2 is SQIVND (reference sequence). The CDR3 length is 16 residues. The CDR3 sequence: CASSPADRGLSYEQYF. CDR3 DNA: TGTGCCAGTAGCCCTGCGGACAGGGGCCTATCCTACGAGCAGTACTTC.

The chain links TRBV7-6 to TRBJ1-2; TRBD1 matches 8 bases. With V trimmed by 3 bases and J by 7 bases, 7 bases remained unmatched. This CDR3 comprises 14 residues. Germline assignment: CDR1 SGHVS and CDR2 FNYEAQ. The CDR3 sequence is CASSFGGQGGGYTF. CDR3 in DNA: TGTGCCAGCAGCTTCGGTGGACAGGGAGGTGGCTACACCTTC.

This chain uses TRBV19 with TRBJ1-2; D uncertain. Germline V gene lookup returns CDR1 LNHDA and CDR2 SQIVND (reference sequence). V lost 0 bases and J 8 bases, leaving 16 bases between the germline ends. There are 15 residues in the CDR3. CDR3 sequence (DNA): TGTGCCAGTAGTATAGAGGAGGGAAGAACTTCGGGCTACACCTTC. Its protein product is CASSIEEGRTSGYTF.

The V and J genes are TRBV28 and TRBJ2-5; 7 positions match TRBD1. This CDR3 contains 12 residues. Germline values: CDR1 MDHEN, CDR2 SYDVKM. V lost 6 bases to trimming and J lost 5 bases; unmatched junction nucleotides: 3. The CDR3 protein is CASRPDRETQYF. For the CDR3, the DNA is TGTGCCAGCAGACCGGACAGGGAGACCCAGTACTTC.

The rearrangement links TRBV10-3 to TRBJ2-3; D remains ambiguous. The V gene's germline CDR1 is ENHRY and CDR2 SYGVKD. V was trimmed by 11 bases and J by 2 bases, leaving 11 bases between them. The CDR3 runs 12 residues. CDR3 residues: CALGEDTDTQYF. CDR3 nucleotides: TGTGCCCTGGGTGAGGACACAGATACGCAGTATTTT.